The 32 T cell receptor beta chains reported below all come from one sample, sequenced in a study of T cell repertoires in cytomegalovirus infection. TCRdb reprocessed the reads via MiXCR and lists one record per CDR3 protein. This sample has around 530,000 distinct CDR3 sequences, with about 30% found just once. The sequenced material came from PBMCs. These receptors were taken from a human donor in good health (CMV status not recorded). Some clones in this sample may be carry-over from other donors' samples.

In its sample, this clonotype was seen a few times. CDR3 in amino acids: CASKTAQETQYF. The CDR3 nucleotides read TGCGCCAGCAAGACAGCCCAAGAGACCCAGTACTTC. This chain uses TRBV5-1 with TRBJ2-5; weak D call: TRBD1 (5 bases). V was shortened by 6 bases and J by 1 base, with 7 bases between the two germline ends. CDR1 is SGHRS, CDR2 YFSETQ, per germline. The CDR3 covers 12 residues.

The sample holds a few counts of this clonotype. A much more abundant neighbour one base away suggests this may be a read error. This chain joins TRBV12-3 or TRBV12-4 and TRBJ2-5, with D unclear. The CDR3 runs 11 residues. Deletions cut 6 bases from V and 5 bases from J, with 7 bases between. CDR3 region: CASRIGETQYF. The DNA for the CDR3 is TGTGCCAGCAGGATTGGGGAGACCCAGTACTTC.

This clonotype was observed a few times. The chain employs TRBV4-3 and TRBJ1-4; maybe TRBD1 (6 bases). Trimming stripped 0 bases from V and 4 bases from J, with 12 bases between. This CDR3 is 16 amino acids long. Looked up from germline, CDR1 is LGHNA and CDR2 is YSLEER. The chain's CDR3 is CASSQDWGALNEKLFF. CDR3 nucleotides: TGCGCCAGCAGCCAAGATTGGGGGGCCCTTAATGAAAAACTGTTTTTT.

The rearrangement links TRBV29-1 to TRBJ1-1; D is perhaps TRBD1 (6 bases). This CDR3 has 12 residues. V dropped 7 bases and J dropped 6 bases, with 15 bases sitting between them. Germline V gene data show CDR1 as SQVTM and CDR2 as ANQGSEA. The CDR3: CSASAGGSEAFF. The CDR3 coding sequence is TGCAGCGCCTCTGCGGGGGGCTCTGAAGCTTTCTTT.

This clonotype was counted many times. The V and J genes are TRBV7-2 and TRBJ2-7; D may be TRBD1 (6 bases). CDR3 size: 16 residues. Looked up from germline, CDR1 is SGHTA and CDR2 is FQGNSA. V shed 5 bases and J shed 3 bases, with 20 bases lying between them. CDR3 residues: CASSPDAVTGIYEQYF. CDR3 nucleotide sequence: TGTGCCAGCAGCCCGGACGCCGTGACAGGAATCTACGAGCAGTACTTC.

In its sample, this clonotype was seen a few times. This chain connects TRBV10-3 to TRBJ1-2; D unresolved. The V and J ends lost 4 bases and 2 bases respectively, with 8 bases between them. Germline V gene sequence: CDR1 ENHRY, CDR2 SYGVKD. This CDR3 region has 13 residues. The DNA of the CDR3 is TGTGCCATCAGTGTGGGCCAGAACTATGGCTACACCTTC. It specifies CAISVGQNYGYTF.

The chain recombines TRBV10-3 with TRBJ2-2, with a weak D call TRBD2 (6 bases). CDR1 is ENHRY and CDR2 is SYGVKD in the germline V gene. This CDR3 contains 13 residues. V lost 11 bases and J 3 bases, leaving 13 bases between the germline ends. Here the CDR3 DNA reads TGTGCCGCGGGACGGATGGACACCGGGGAGCTGTTTTTT. This sequence encodes CAAGRMDTGELFF.

The V and J genes are TRBV7-9 and TRBJ2-7; the match to TRBD2 covers 10 bases. Germline CDR1 is SEHNR and CDR2 is FQNEAQ (reference sequence). The J segment lost 9 bases and the V segment lost 4 bases, leaving 9 bases of the junction unmatched. The CDR3 spans 14 residues. CDR3 DNA: TGTGCCAGCAGCTCCCAAGCGGGAGGGATGGCGCAGTACTTC. Amino acids: CASSSQAGGMAQYF.

This chain joins TRBV7-2 and TRBJ2-3; a weak D match, TRBD1 (6 bases). In germline, CDR1 is SGHTA, CDR2 FQGNSA. The germline V and J ends were trimmed by 3 bases and 6 bases, with 10 bases remaining between them. CDR3 length equals 13 residues. CDR3 DNA sequence: TGTGCCAGCAGCTTTAATAGGGGGGATACGCAGTATTTT. Amino acids: CASSFNRGDTQYF.

This clonotype was recorded at least ten times. The chain recombines TRBV7-2 with TRBJ1-2; tentatively, D is TRBD1 (6 bases). There are 16 residues in the CDR3. The germline V gene has CDR1 SGHTA and CDR2 FQGNSA. The V end lost 1 base, the J end lost 5 bases, and 17 bases lay between the germline ends. The CDR3 reads CASSLEWGGGGYGYTF. CDR3 bases: TGTGCCAGCAGCTTAGAGTGGGGAGGGGGTGGGTATGGCTACACCTTC.

The chain couples TRBV11-3 to TRBJ2-7; 7 bases map to TRBD1. This CDR3 has 15 amino acids. Germline values: CDR1 SGHNT, CDR2 YENEEA. Unmatched junction bases numbered 6, after V lost 4 bases and J lost 0 bases. The CDR3 sequence: CASSSTGSSSYEQYV. The DNA for the CDR3 is TGTGCCAGCAGCTCGACAGGGTCCAGCTCCTACGAGCAGTACGTC.

The genes are TRBV7-9 and TRBJ2-3; D remains ambiguous. The CDR3 contains 14 residues. V was shortened by 1 base and J by 5 bases, with 10 bases between the two germline ends. Germline V gene sequence: CDR1 SEHNR, CDR2 FQNEAQ (reference sequence). CDR3 bases: TGTGCCAGCAGCTTAGACGACTTTCGAGATACGCAGTATTTT. Translation: CASSLDDFRDTQYF.

This clonotype was recorded many times. CDR3 in amino acids: CASSGYGRTGNTIYF. The CDR3 region has the DNA TGTGCCAGCAGCGGATACGGGAGAACTGGAAACACCATATATTTT. This chain connects TRBV12-3 or TRBV12-4 to TRBJ1-3; D is ambiguous. V was shortened by 6 bases and J by 2 bases, with 14 bases between the two germline ends. CDR3 size: 15 residues.

The rearrangement joins TRBV4-2 to TRBJ2-2; D remains unclear. CDR1 LGHNA and CDR2 YNFKEQ come from the germline V gene. The CDR3 loop spans 13 amino acids. V shed 0 bases and J shed 9 bases, with 8 bases lying between them. The CDR3 nucleotides read TGTGCCAGCAGCCAAGAAGAGCGTAGGGAGCTGTTTTTT. Protein: CASSQEERRELFF.

CDR3 nucleotide sequence: TGTGCCAGCAGCCATCAGGGGAGGATGAGCAATCAGCCCCAGCATTTT. Amino acid sequence: CASSHQGRMSNQPQHF. The chain recombines TRBV7-2 with TRBJ1-5, with D perhaps matching TRBD1 (6 bases). Germline CDR1 reads SGHTA; CDR2 reads FQGNSA. The CDR3 length is 16 residues. The V and J ends lost 5 bases and 1 base respectively, with 15 bases between them.

This clonotype was counted only a few times. The chain couples TRBV27 to TRBJ2-7; 7 bases fit TRBD2. V shed 3 bases and J 2 bases; nucleotides not matched to a gene: 10. This CDR3 region has 16 residues. Germline V lookup: CDR1 MNHEY, CDR2 SMNVEV (reference sequence). CDR3 residues: CASSFSAGDFPYEQYF. In DNA, the CDR3 is TGTGCCAGCAGTTTCTCGGCGGGGGATTTCCCCTACGAGCAGTACTTC.

The CDR3: CATSDILNTGELFF. DNA for the CDR3: TGTGCCACCAGTGATATCCTAAACACCGGGGAGCTGTTTTTT. This sequence joins TRBV24-1 and TRBJ2-2; D unresolved. Germline lookup yields CDR1 KGHDR and CDR2 SFDVKD. The length of the CDR3 is 14 residues. V was cut by 3 bases and J by 2 bases, with 6 bases left in between.

This clonotype was seen only a few times. The chain uses TRBV7-2 and TRBJ2-5; D is possibly TRBD2 (5 bases). V was trimmed by 5 bases and J by 3 bases, leaving 16 bases between them. The CDR3 sequence is 15 residues long. The germline V gene has CDR1 SGHTA and CDR2 FQGNSA. As DNA, the CDR3 is TGTGCCAGCAGCACCTCCGGGGTCCCAAAAGAGACCCAGTACTTC. Translating it yields CASSTSGVPKETQYF.

This chain links TRBV30 with TRBJ1-6, with D uncertain. This CDR3 comprises 13 residues. The V end was cut by 3 bases, the J end by 5 bases, with 8 bases between. CDR1 is GTSNPN and CDR2 is SVGIG in the germline V gene (reference sequence). The chain's CDR3 is CAWSDGNNSPLHF. The CDR3 DNA reads as TGTGCCTGGAGCGACGGGAATAATTCACCCCTCCACTTT.

This clonotype was found a few times. The rearrangement joins TRBV7-6 to TRBJ2-2, with 7 bases identical to TRBD2. Germline trimming cut 2 bases from V and 4 bases from J; bases unmatched to any gene: 13. The CDR3 covers 18 residues. Looked up from germline, CDR1 is SGHVS and CDR2 is FNYEAQ. This chain's CDR3 is CASSLIIQGGPSTGELFF. CDR3 DNA sequence: TGTGCCAGCAGCTTAATTATTCAGGGAGGGCCCTCCACCGGGGAGCTGTTTTTT.

The V and J genes are TRBV29-1 and TRBJ1-2; 8 bases are shared with TRBD1. Unmatched junction bases numbered 9, after V lost 1 base and J lost 8 bases. The CDR3 consists of 14 residues. Germline V lookup: CDR1 SQVTM, CDR2 ANQGSEA. The CDR3 DNA reads as TGCAGCGTTGAAGCTCGCCAGGGGGCAAGGGGCTACACCTTC. Translated, it gives CSVEARQGARGYTF. Combining the CDR3 with reference TRBV29-1 and TRBJ1-2 gives the whole variable domain SAVISQKPSRDICQRGTSLTIQCQVDSQVTMMFWYRQQPGQSLTLIATANQGSEATYESGFVIDKFPISRPNLTFSTLTVSNMSPEDSSIYLCSVEARQGARGYTFGSGTRLTVV.

The chain has TRBV9 and TRBJ1-5; no definite D call. Germline CDR1 reads SGDLS; CDR2 reads YYNGEE. This CDR3 comprises 14 residues. Trimming took 2 bases from V and 2 from J, leaving 8 bases between them. This chain's CDR3 is CASSVRVGNQPQHF. DNA of the CDR3: TGTGCCAGCAGCGTTCGGGTTGGCAATCAGCCCCAGCATTTT.

V and J are TRBV3-1 and TRBJ2-2, with unresolved D. V dropped 4 bases and J dropped 2 bases, with 11 bases sitting between them. Germline-derived CDR1 and CDR2 are LGHDT and YNNKEL (reference sequence). The CDR3 totals 15 residues. The CDR3 reads CASSPSQRNTGELFF. As DNA, the CDR3 is TGTGCCAGCAGCCCCTCACAACGAAACACCGGGGAGCTGTTTTTT.

This clonotype was detected only a few times. The chain uses TRBV19 and TRBJ1-6, with D unclear. CDR1 is LNHDA and CDR2 is SQIVND in the germline V gene (reference sequence). The CDR3 is 13 residues long. The ends were cut back, 6 bases at V and 8 bases at J, with 11 bases in the middle. DNA for the CDR3: TGTGCCAGTAGCGCAGCCCTGGATTCACCCCTCCACTTT. Translation gives CASSAALDSPLHF.

This clonotype has more than one count but fewer than ten. The rearrangement links TRBV7-8 to TRBJ1-6, with 10 bases identical to TRBD1. This CDR3 comprises 15 residues. V shed 5 bases, J shed 9 bases, and the junction held 7 bases outside the gene matches. Germline V gene sequence: CDR1 SGHVS, CDR2 FQNEAQ. CDR3 DNA: TGTGCCAGCAGCCTATTGACAGGGGGCGGTTCACCCCTCCACTTT. Its protein is CASSLLTGGGSPLHF.

This clonotype showed up just a few times. This rearrangement joins TRBV7-2 to TRBJ1-1; 9 nucleotides agree with TRBD1. The J segment lost 10 bases and the V segment lost 5 bases, leaving 5 bases of the junction unmatched. Germline lookup yields CDR1 SGHTA and CDR2 FQGNSA. The CDR3 runs to 12 residues. The chain's CDR3 is CASSKPTGGAFF. In DNA form, the CDR3 reads TGTGCCAGCAGCAAACCGACAGGGGGAGCTTTCTTT.

The gene calls are TRBV6-5 and TRBJ1-3, with a tentative D call TRBD1 (5 bases). Per the germline V gene, CDR1 is MNHEY and CDR2 is SVGAGI. The CDR3 contains 16 residues. V shed 0 bases and J shed 2 bases, with 11 bases lying between them. The CDR3 DNA is TGTGCCAGCAGTTACTCGAGGTCAGGGACTGGAAACACCATATATTTT. Amino acid sequence: CASSYSRSGTGNTIYF.

At least ten counts were recorded for this clonotype. V and J are TRBV7-8 and TRBJ1-2; 8 bases are a match to TRBD1. The CDR3 is 14 amino acids. The V segment lost 5 bases and the J segment 5 bases; nucleotides outside the gene matches: 7. Looked up from germline, CDR1 is SGHVS and CDR2 is FQNEAQ. The CDR3 protein is CASSGSGQVYGYTF. The CDR3 DNA reads as TGTGCCAGCAGCGGATCGGGACAGGTGTATGGCTACACCTTC.

The V and J genes are TRBV6-5 and TRBJ2-3; TRBD2 agrees at 14 bases. The junction had 10 bases not matched to a gene; V was cut back by 8 bases and J by 0 bases. This CDR3 has 18 residues. Germline V gene data show CDR1 as MNHEY and CDR2 as SVGAGI. CDR3 nucleotides: TGTGCCAGCGGACTCGGGACTAGCGGGAGCCTAAGCACAGATACGCAGTATTTT. Amino acid sequence: CASGLGTSGSLSTDTQYF.

In this sample, this clonotype turned up a few times. The chain couples TRBV3-1 to TRBJ2-3, with 11 bases aligning to TRBD2. Germline lookup yields CDR1 LGHDT and CDR2 YNNKEL (reference sequence). Trimming took 5 bases from V and 2 from J; bases not matched to a gene: 9. The CDR3 spans 17 residues. CDR3 protein: CASSEILAGVPTDTQYF. The CDR3 coding sequence is TGTGCCAGCAGCGAAATACTAGCGGGAGTCCCCACAGATACGCAGTATTTT.

The gene calls are TRBV12-3 or TRBV12-4 and TRBJ2-2, with TRBD2 matching over 10 bases. The CDR3 has 16 residues. After removal of 7 bases from V and 7 bases from J, the junction contained 12 bases not matched to a gene. The CDR3 is CASTFSAGGFSGELFF. DNA of the CDR3: TGTGCCAGCACCTTCTCAGCGGGAGGGTTTAGCGGGGAGCTGTTTTTT.

This sequence joins TRBV11-3 and TRBJ2-1, with 10 positions matching TRBD2. With V trimmed by 0 bases and J by 3 bases, 5 bases remained unmatched. CDR1 and CDR2 (germline): SGHNT, YENEEA. The CDR3 runs to 17 residues. CDR3 in amino acids: CASSLDSTSGDYNEQFF. The CDR3 bases are TGTGCCAGCAGCTTAGATAGCACTAGCGGGGACTACAATGAGCAGTTCTTC.